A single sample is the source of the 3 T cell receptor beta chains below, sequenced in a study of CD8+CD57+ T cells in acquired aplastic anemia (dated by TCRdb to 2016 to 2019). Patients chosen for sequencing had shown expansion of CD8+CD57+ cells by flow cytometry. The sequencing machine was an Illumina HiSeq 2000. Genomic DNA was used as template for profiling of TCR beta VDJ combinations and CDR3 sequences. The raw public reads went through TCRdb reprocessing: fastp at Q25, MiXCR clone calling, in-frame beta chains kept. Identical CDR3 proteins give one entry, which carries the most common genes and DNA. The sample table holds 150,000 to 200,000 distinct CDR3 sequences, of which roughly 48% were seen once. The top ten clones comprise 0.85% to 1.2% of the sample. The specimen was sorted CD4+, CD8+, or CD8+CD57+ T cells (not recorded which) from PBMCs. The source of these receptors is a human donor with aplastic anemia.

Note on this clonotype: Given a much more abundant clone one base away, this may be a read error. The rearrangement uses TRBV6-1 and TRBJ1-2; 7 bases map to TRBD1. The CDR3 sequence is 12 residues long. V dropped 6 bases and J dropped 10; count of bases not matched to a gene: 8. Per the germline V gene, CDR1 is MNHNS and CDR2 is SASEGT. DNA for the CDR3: TGTGCCAGCAGAACGACAGGGACGGACTACACCTTC. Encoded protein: CASRTTGTDYTF.

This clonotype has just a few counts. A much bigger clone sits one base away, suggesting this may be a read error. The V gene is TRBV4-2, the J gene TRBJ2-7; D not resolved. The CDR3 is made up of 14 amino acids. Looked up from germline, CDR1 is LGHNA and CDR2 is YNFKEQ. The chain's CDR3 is CASSQDLGSYERYF. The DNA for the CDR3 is TGTGCCAGCAGCCAAGATTTGGGCTCCTACGAGCGGTACTTC.

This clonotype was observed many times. The CDR3 reads CSARRGGTDTQYF. CDR3 sequence (DNA): TGCAGCGCAAGGCGGGGGGGTACAGATACGCAGTATTTT. The V and J genes are TRBV29-1 and TRBJ2-3; 9 bases are a match to TRBD2. The CDR3 covers 13 residues. The germline gives CDR1 SQVTM, CDR2 ANQGSEA. Trimming cost V 7 bases and J 3 bases; bases outside gene matches: 5.